Presented here are 20 T cell receptor beta chains from one specimen sequenced in a study of identical twins. MiXCR, run by TCRdb on the 5' RACE reads, gives a single entry per CDR3 protein. The sample lists more than 400,000 distinct CDR3 sequences; roughly 15% were seen once. These sequences were also reported in another study, on yellow fever vaccine responses in identical twins.

The sequenced material came from CD4+ T cells sorted from blood. The receptors stem from a woman aged 18-29 years in good health.

This clonotype was seen more than once but under ten times. V gene TRBV14 combines with J gene TRBJ1-1; the D is unclear. The CDR3 is 13 residues long. Trimming took 0 bases from V and 11 from J, leaving 13 bases between them. Germline CDR1 and CDR2: SGHDN and FVKESK. Here the CDR3 DNA reads TGTGCCAGCAGCCAAGAGCGTGGGGTTGACGCTTTCTTT. It specifies CASSQERGVDAFF.

This clonotype occurred a few times. The chain carries TRBV3-1 and TRBJ1-2; weak D call: TRBD1 (6 bases). The CDR3 extends over 12 amino acids. The V gene lost 2 bases and the J gene lost 6 bases, with 7 bases spanning the gap. The germline V gene encodes CDR1 LGHDT and CDR2 YNNKEL (reference sequence). The DNA of the CDR3 is TGTGCCAGCAGCCAAAGGGGGAATGGCTACACCTTC. This sequence encodes CASSQRGNGYTF.

J is TRBJ1-6 and V is TRBV11-2, with D hard to call. V was trimmed by 5 bases and J by 10 bases, leaving 18 bases between them. The germline V gene has CDR1 SGHAT and CDR2 FQNNGV. The length of the CDR3 is 15 residues. CDR3 region: CASSPRSVIVSPLHF. CDR3 DNA: TGTGCCAGCAGCCCCCGGTCGGTGATAGTATCACCCCTCCACTTT.

The CDR3 DNA reads as TGTGCCAGCAGCCCGGGACTAGCGGGAGCGCCCTCCTACAATGAGCAGTTCTTC. It is translated as CASSPGLAGAPSYNEQFF. The rearrangement links TRBV7-7 to TRBJ2-1; 14 bases are shared with TRBD2. The J segment lost 0 bases and the V segment lost 5 bases, leaving 6 bases of the junction unmatched. Germline CDR1 is SSHAT and CDR2 is FNYEAQ (reference sequence). This CDR3 has 18 amino acids.

CDR3 sequence reads: CASSLAGGSLGETQYF. CDR3 nucleotides: TGCGCCAGCAGCTTAGCGGGGGGATCACTCGGGGAGACCCAGTACTTC. The rearrangement links TRBV5-1 to TRBJ2-5; 9 bases are shared with TRBD2. Per the germline V gene, CDR1 is SGHRS and CDR2 is YFSETQ. The CDR3 has 16 amino acids. V shed 2 bases, J shed 5 bases, and the junction held 10 bases outside the gene matches.

This chain links TRBV11-3 with TRBJ2-1, with 10 bases that match TRBD2. The CDR3 totals 15 residues. J lost 2 bases, V lost 3 bases, and 1 base had no gene match. Germline loops: CDR1 SGHNT, CDR2 YENEEA. The CDR3 loop is CASSFTSGTYNEQFF. In DNA form, the CDR3 reads TGTGCCAGCAGCTTCACTAGCGGGACCTACAATGAGCAGTTCTTC.

The chain carries TRBV29-1 and TRBJ2-2, with 8 nucleotides matching TRBD1. The CDR3 consists of 14 residues. Germline V gene data show CDR1 as SQVTM and CDR2 as ANQGSEA. V shed 4 bases and J 7 bases; nucleotides not matched to a gene: 8. The CDR3 reads CSVGRQGRGGELFF. The CDR3 DNA sequence: TGCAGCGTTGGGAGACAGGGGCGTGGCGGGGAGCTGTTTTTT.

This clonotype has a handful of counts. The chain couples TRBV20-1 to TRBJ1-1; D remains ambiguous. Trimming stripped 5 bases from V and 0 bases from J, with 7 bases between. CDR3 size: 12 residues. The germline gives CDR1 DFQATT, CDR2 SNEGSKA (reference sequence). Here the CDR3 reads CSADRMNTEAFF. DNA of the CDR3: TGCAGTGCTGATCGCATGAACACTGAAGCTTTCTTT.

V gene TRBV6-1 combines with J gene TRBJ1-2; 7 bases line up with TRBD1. Germline V gene sequence: CDR1 MNHNS, CDR2 SASEGT. The ends lost 4 bases at V and 7 bases at J; junction bases unmatched: 6. There are 13 residues in the CDR3. Here the CDR3 reads CASSVDRVVGYTF. The CDR3 DNA is TGTGCCAGCAGTGTCGACAGGGTGGTTGGCTACACCTTC.

The chain has TRBV12-3 or TRBV12-4 and TRBJ1-1; D may be TRBD1 (5 bases). The CDR3 has 11 residues. With 4 bases removed from V and 7 bases from J, the gap between germline ends came to 7 bases. CDR3 sequence: CASSWGGEAFF. In DNA, the CDR3 is TGTGCCAGCAGTTGGGGGGGTGAAGCTTTCTTT.

The chain joins TRBV11-2 to TRBJ2-1, with 9 bases lining up with TRBD2. Germline V gene lookup returns CDR1 SGHAT and CDR2 FQNNGV. The CDR3 has 16 amino acids. Trimming took 1 base from V and 9 from J; bases not matched to a gene: 10. CDR3: CASSLAWAGGLSEQFF. The CDR3 nucleotides read TGTGCCAGCAGCTTAGCATGGGCGGGAGGGCTCTCTGAGCAGTTCTTC.

This clonotype appeared a few times. This rearrangement joins TRBV12-3 or TRBV12-4 to TRBJ1-1, with D possibly TRBD1 on 5 matching bases. Trimming left V 9 bases short and J 0 bases short, with 17 bases between. This CDR3 is built from 15 residues. The CDR3 nucleotides read TGTGCCAGTGCGATTCAACAGGTAATGAACACTGAAGCTTTCTTT. This translates into CASAIQQVMNTEAFF.

This clonotype was seen a handful of times. This chain uses TRBV12-3 or TRBV12-4 with TRBJ2-5; D is unclear. The V gene lost 6 bases and the J gene lost 0 bases, with 23 bases spanning the gap. This CDR3 comprises 18 residues. CDR3 loop: CASSLVHILGFHQETQYF. In DNA form, the CDR3 reads TGTGCCAGCAGCCTGGTCCACATCCTCGGGTTCCACCAAGAGACCCAGTACTTC.

The V and J genes are TRBV5-1 and TRBJ2-1; maybe TRBD2 (5 bases). The V gene lost 0 bases and the J gene lost 10 bases, with 17 bases spanning the gap. This CDR3 is 15 amino acids long. Germline loops: CDR1 SGHRS, CDR2 YFSETQ. The CDR3 region is CASSLESWTAGEQFF. DNA of the CDR3: TGCGCCAGCAGCTTGGAATCATGGACCGCGGGCGAGCAGTTCTTC.

A few counts support this clonotype. V gene TRBV12-3 or TRBV12-4 combines with J gene TRBJ2-7; D might be TRBD1 (5 bases). V lost 5 bases, J lost 2 bases, and 13 bases lay in between. CDR3 length equals 14 residues. The CDR3 nucleotides are TGTGCCAGCAGTCCAGGGCGACCTCCCTACGAGCAGTACGTC. Translating it yields CASSPGRPPYEQYV.

The chain uses TRBV10-3 and TRBJ2-7, with TRBD2 matching over 8 bases. The CDR3 has 13 amino acids. Trimming removed 6 bases from V and 5 bases from J; junction bases left unmatched: 6. In germline, CDR1 is ENHRY, CDR2 SYGVKD. The CDR3 nucleotides are TGTGCCATCAGGACCGGACTAGCCGACGAGCAGTACTTC. It yields the protein CAIRTGLADEQYF.

In its sample, this clonotype was seen a few times. The V and J genes are TRBV12-3 or TRBV12-4 and TRBJ1-4; 9 nucleotides match TRBD1. The CDR3 has 15 amino acids. V lost 7 bases, J lost 3 bases, and 6 bases stayed unmatched. CDR3 sequence reads: CASKRDRVANEKLFF. The DNA for the CDR3 is TGTGCCAGCAAACGGGACAGGGTCGCTAATGAAAAACTGTTTTTT.

This sequence joins TRBV11-2 and TRBJ2-3, with 15 positions matching TRBD2. CDR1 is SGHAT, CDR2 FQNNGV, per germline. Germline trimming cut 5 bases from V and 4 bases from J; bases unmatched to any gene: 4. The length of the CDR3 is 16 residues. CDR3 sequence reads: CASSPGLAGGADTQYF. Written as DNA, the CDR3 is TGTGCCAGCAGCCCCGGACTAGCGGGGGGGGCAGATACGCAGTATTTT. Full variable domain (remainder filled in from reference TRBV11-2 and TRBJ2-3): EAGVAQSPRYKIIEKRQSVAFWCNPISGHATLYWYQQILGQGPKLLIQFQNNGVVDDSQLPKDRFSAERLKGVDSTLKIQPAKLEDSAVYLCASSPGLAGGADTQYFGPGTRLTVL.

This clonotype was counted only a few times. This chain joins TRBV7-3 and TRBJ2-3, with TRBD1 matching over 11 bases. The ends lost 4 bases at V and 4 bases at J; junction bases unmatched: 4. The germline CDR1 and CDR2 sequences are SGHTA and FQGTGA. CDR3 size: 15 residues. The CDR3 DNA reads TGTGCCAGCAGCTCCCGGACAGGGGGCGCAGATACGCAGTATTTT. Amino acid sequence: CASSSRTGGADTQYF.

The chain recombines TRBV6-1 with TRBJ2-1, with D possibly called TRBD1 or TRBD2 (5 bases each). From germline, CDR1 is MNHNS and CDR2 SASEGT. V lost 3 bases and J lost 13, with 16 bases in between. The CDR3 runs 13 residues. CDR3 nucleotides: TGTGCCAGCAGTGAGGGCTACCCAGGGAGACAGTTCTTC. Its translation: CASSEGYPGRQFF.